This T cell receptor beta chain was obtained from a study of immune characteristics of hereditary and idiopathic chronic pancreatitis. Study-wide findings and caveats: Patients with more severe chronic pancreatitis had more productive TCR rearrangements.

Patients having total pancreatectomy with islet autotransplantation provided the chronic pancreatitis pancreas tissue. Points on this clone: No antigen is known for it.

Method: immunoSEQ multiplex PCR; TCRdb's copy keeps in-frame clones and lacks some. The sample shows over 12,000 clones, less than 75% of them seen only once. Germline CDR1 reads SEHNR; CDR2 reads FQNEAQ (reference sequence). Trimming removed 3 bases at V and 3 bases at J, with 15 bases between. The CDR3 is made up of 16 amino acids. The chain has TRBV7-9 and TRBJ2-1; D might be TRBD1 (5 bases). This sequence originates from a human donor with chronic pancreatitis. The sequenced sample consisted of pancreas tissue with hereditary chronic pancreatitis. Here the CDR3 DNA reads TGTGCCAGCAGCTTTTTAAGAGGCAGGGACTACAATGAGCAGTTCTTC. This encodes CASSFLRGRDYNEQFF.